This TCR beta chain was documented in a study of shared clonotypes between healthy human individuals. As originally analysed: Filtering differed because ImmunoSEQ produced junction-only sequences that carried no quality scores. Sequenced by immunoSEQ multiplex PCR; TCRdb stores in-frame clones only, minus some. The DNA gave D and trimming, while V, J and clone size come from that table. The sample shows 2 million to 3 million clones, approximately 93% of them seen only once. Regarding the study as a whole: Rarefaction revealed incomplete sorted-subset sequencing despite large depth.

On this clone: Its antigen remains unidentified.

V was pared by 8 bases and J by 8 bases, with 13 bases of the junction left unmatched. This CDR3 is built from 14 residues. The V gene's germline CDR1 is MDHEN and CDR2 SYDVKM. The sequenced sample consisted of naive CD4+ T cells from PBMCs. Subset in this sample: CD45RA+ positively selected. The source of this sequence is a man aged 18 to 30 in good health. Some clones in this sample may be carry-over from other donors' samples. The chain recombines TRBV28 with TRBJ1-2, with TRBD1 matching over 8 bases. CDR3 in amino acids: CASGTTGDGGGYTF. In DNA form, the CDR3 reads TGTGCCAGCGGGACGACAGGGGATGGGGGCGGCTACACCTTC.